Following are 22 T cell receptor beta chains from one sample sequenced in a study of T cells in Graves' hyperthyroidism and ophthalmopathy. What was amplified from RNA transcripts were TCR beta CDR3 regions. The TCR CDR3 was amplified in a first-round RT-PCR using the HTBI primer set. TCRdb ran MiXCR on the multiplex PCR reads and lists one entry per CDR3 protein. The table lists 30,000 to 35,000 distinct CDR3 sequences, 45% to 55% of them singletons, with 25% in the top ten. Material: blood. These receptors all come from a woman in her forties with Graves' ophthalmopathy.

The CDR3 nucleotides are TGTGCCAGTAGTATAAGAAGTGGAGGGGGGATCCAAGAGACCCAGTACTTC. Amino acid sequence: CASSIRSGGGIQETQYF. This rearrangement joins TRBV19 to TRBJ2-5; D may be TRBD1 or TRBD2 (6 bases each). Germline V gene data show CDR1 as LNHDA and CDR2 as SQIVND (reference sequence). The CDR3 totals 17 residues. V dropped 2 bases and J dropped 1 base, with 17 bases sitting between them.

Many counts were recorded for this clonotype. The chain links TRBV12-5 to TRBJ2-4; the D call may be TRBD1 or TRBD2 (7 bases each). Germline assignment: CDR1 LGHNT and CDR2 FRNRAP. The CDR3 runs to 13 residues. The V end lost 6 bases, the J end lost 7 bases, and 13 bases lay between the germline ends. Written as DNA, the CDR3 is TGTGCTAGTGGCGACCAGGGGGGGAACATTCAGTACTTC. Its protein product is CASGDQGGNIQYF.

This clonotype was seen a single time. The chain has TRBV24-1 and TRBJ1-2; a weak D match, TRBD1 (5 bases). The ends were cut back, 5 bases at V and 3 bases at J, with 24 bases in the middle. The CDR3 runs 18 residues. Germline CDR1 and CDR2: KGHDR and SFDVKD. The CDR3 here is CATSGSGTGWPKDYGYTF. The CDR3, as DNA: TGTGCCACCAGTGGTTCCGGGACGGGTTGGCCAAAGGACTATGGCTACACCTTC.

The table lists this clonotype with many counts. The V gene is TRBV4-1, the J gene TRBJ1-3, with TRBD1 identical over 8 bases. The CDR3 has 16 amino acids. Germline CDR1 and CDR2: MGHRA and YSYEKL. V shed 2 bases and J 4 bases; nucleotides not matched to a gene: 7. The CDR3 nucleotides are TGCGCCAGCAGCCAAAGCCTGACAGGGGCCGGAAACACCATATATTTT. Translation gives CASSQSLTGAGNTIYF.

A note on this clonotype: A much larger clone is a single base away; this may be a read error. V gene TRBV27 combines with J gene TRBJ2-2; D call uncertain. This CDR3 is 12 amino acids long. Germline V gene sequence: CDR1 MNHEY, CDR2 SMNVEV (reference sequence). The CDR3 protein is CASNLGRGELFF. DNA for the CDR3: TGTGCCAGCAATTTAGGTCGAGGGGAGCTGTTTTTT.

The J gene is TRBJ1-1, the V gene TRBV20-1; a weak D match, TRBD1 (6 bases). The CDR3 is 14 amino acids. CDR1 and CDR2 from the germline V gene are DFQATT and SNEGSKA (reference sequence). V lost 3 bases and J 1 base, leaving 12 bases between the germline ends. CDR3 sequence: CSARRTDRNTEAFF. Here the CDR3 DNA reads TGCAGTGCTAGGCGGACAGACCGGAACACTGAAGCTTTCTTT.

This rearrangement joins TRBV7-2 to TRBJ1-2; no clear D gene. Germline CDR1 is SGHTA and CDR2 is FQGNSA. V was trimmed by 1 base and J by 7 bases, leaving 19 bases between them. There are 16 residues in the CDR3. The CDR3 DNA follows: TGTGCCAGCAGCTTAGACCTCCCTTCAGTGGGCTTTGGCTACACCTTC. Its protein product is CASSLDLPSVGFGYTF.

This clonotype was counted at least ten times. CDR3 protein: CASSHPQENTEAFF. In DNA form, the CDR3 reads TGTGCCAGCAGTCACCCCCAGGAGAACACTGAAGCTTTCTTT. The chain is built from TRBV5-8 and TRBJ1-1; no reliable D call. V lost 5 bases to trimming and J lost 1 base, with 12 bases between them. This CDR3 contains 14 residues. Germline assignment: CDR1 SGHTS and CDR2 YDEGEE. Variable domain in full (rest from reference TRBV5-8 and TRBJ1-1): EAGVTQSPTHLIKTRGQQATLRCSPISGHTSVYWYQQALGLGLQFLLWYDEGEERNRGNFPPRFSGRQFPNYSSELNVNALELEDSALYLCASSHPQENTEAFFGQGTRLTVV.

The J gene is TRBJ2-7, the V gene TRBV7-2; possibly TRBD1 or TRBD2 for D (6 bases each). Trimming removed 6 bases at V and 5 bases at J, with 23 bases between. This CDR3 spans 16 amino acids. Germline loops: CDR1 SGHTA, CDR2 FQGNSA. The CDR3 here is CASSPAAGHQPHEQYF. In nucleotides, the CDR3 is TGTGCCAGCAGTCCTGCCGCGGGACATCAACCCCACGAGCAGTACTTC.

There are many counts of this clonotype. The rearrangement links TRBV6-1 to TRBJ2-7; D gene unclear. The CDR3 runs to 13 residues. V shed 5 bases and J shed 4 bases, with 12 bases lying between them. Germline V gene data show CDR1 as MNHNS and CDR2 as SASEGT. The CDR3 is CASSKGLRYEQYF. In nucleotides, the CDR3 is TGTGCCAGCAGTAAAGGTCTCAGGTACGAGCAGTACTTC.

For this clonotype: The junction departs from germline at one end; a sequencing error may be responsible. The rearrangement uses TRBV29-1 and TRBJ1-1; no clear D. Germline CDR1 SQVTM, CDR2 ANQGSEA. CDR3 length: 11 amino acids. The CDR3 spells CGVVLSRSASF. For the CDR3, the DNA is TGCGGCGTGGTTCTCTCTCGGTCAGCTTCCTTT.

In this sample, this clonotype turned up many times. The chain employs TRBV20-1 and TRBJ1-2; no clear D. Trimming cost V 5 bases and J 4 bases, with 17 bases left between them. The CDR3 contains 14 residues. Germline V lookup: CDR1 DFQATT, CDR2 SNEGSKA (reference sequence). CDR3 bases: TGCAGTGCTTCGTCGGGCCCCAGCCCCTATGGCTACACCTTC. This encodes CSASSGPSPYGYTF.

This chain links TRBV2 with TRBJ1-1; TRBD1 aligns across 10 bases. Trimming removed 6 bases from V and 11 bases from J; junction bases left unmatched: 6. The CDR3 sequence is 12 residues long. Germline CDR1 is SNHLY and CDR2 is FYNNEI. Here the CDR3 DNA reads TGTGCCAGCAGCGTAGAGGGACAGGGGGCTTTCTTT. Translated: CASSVEGQGAFF.

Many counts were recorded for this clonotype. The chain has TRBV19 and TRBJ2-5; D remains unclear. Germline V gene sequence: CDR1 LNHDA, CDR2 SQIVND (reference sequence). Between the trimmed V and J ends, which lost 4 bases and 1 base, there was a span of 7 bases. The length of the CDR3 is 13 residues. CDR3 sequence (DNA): TGTGCCAGTAGTAAGGTCGGCCAAGAGACCCAGTACTTC. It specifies CASSKVGQETQYF.

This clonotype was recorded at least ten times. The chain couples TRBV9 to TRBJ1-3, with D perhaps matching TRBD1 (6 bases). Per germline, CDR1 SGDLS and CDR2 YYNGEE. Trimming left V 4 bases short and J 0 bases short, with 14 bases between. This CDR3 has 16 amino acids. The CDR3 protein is CASSPRTDASGNTIYF. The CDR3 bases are TGTGCCAGCAGCCCACGGACAGACGCCTCTGGAAACACCATATATTTT.

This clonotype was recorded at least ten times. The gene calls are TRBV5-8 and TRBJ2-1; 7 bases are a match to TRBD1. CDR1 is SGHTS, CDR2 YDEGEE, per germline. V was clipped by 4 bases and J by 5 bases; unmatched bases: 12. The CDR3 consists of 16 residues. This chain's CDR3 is CASSKSTGTEDNEQFF. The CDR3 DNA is TGTGCCAGCAGCAAATCTACCGGGACAGAAGACAATGAGCAGTTCTTC. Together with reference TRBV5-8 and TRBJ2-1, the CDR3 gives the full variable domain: EAGVTQSPTHLIKTRGQQATLRCSPISGHTSVYWYQQALGLGLQFLLWYDEGEERNRGNFPPRFSGRQFPNYSSELNVNALELEDSALYLCASSKSTGTEDNEQFFGPGTRLTVL.

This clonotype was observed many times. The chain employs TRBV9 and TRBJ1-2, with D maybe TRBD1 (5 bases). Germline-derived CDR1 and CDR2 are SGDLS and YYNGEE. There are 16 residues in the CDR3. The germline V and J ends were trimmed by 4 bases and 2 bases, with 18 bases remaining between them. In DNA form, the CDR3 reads TGTGCCAGCAGCCCCCTGAGGGGAAAGACCAACTATGGCTACACCTTC. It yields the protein CASSPLRGKTNYGYTF.

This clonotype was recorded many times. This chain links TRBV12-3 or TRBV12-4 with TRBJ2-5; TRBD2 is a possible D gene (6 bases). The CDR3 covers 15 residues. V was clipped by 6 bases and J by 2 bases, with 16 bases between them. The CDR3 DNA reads TGTGCCAGCAGAGCAGGGAGGTCAGCGCAAGAGACCCAGTACTTC. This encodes CASRAGRSAQETQYF.

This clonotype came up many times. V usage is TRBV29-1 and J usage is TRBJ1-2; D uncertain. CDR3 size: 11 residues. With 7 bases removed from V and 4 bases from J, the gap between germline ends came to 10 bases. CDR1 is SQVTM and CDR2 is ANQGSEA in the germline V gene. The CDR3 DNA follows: TGCAGCGGCAGTTCCAGCTATGGCTACACCTTC. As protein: CSGSSSYGYTF. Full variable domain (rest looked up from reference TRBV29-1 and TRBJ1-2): SAVISQKPSRDICQRGTSLTIQCQVDSQVTMMFWYRQQPGQSLTLIATANQGSEATYESGFVIDKFPISRPNLTFSTLTVSNMSPEDSSIYLCSGSSSYGYTFGSGTRLTVV.

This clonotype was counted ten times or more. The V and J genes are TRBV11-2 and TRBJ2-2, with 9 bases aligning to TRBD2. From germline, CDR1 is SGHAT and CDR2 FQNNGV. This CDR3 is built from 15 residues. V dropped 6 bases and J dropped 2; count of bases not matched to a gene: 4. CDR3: CASRWTSANTGELFF. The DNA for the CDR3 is TGTGCCAGCAGATGGACTAGCGCAAACACCGGGGAGCTGTTTTTT.

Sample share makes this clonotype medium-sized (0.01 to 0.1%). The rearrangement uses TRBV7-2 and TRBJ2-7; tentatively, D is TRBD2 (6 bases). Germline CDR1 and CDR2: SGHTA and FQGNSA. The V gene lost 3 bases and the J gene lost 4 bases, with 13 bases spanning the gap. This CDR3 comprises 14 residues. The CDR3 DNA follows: TGTGCCAGCAGCTTGAGTTCGGGGGAATACGAGCAGTACTTC. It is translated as CASSLSSGEYEQYF.

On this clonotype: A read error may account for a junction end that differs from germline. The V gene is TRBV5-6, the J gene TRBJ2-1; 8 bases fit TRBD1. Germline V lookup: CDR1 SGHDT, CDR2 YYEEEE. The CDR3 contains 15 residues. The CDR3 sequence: CAGSSVDRAYSEQFF. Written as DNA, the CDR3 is TGTGCCGGCAGCTCCGTGGACAGGGCGTACAGTGAGCAGTTCTTC.